The 18 T cell receptor beta chains listed next were all sequenced from one sample in a study of T-cell reconstitution after alpha-beta-depleted transplantation in children. A library of TCRbeta sequences, prepared with unique molecular identifiers, was generated. TCRdb fed the PCR reads into MiXCR, producing one record per CDR3 protein. Among approximately 630,000 distinct CDR3 sequences listed, about an eighth were seen once. The starting material was PBMCs, obtained before TCRalphabeta/CD19-depleted stem cell transplant. The receptor set was obtained from a girl aged 2 to 10 with congenital amegakaryocytic thrombocytopenia, due to receive a stem cell transplant.

This clonotype was picked up a small number of times. The V gene is TRBV7-2, the J gene TRBJ2-7, with 7 bases matching TRBD2. V trimming: 3 bases; J trimming: 5 bases; junction bases outside the gene matches: 10. The germline CDR1 and CDR2 sequences are SGHTA and FQGNSA. The CDR3 covers 15 residues. The CDR3 region is CASSFKRLAYHEQYF. The DNA for the CDR3 is TGTGCCAGCAGCTTCAAACGACTAGCTTACCACGAGCAGTACTTC.

The chain uses TRBV6-1 and TRBJ1-5, with D possibly being TRBD1 (6 bases). Germline V CDR1 and CDR2: MNHNS, SASEGT. The germline V and J ends were trimmed by 5 bases and 3 bases, with 17 bases remaining between them. This CDR3 comprises 16 residues. The chain's CDR3 is CASSTVRGQFNQPQHF. Here the CDR3 DNA reads TGTGCCAGCAGTACGGTCCGGGGACAATTCAATCAGCCCCAGCATTTT.

There are many counts of this clonotype. J is TRBJ2-3 and V is TRBV20-1; a possible D gene is TRBD2 (6 bases). The CDR3 contains 14 residues. Trimming left V 0 bases short and J 4 bases short, with 11 bases between. Germline loops: CDR1 DFQATT, CDR2 SNEGSKA (reference sequence). CDR3 sequence: CSARDPGRADTQYF. The CDR3 DNA reads as TGCAGTGCTAGAGATCCCGGGAGAGCAGATACGCAGTATTTT.

This clonotype has at least ten counts. The genes are TRBV12-3 or TRBV12-4 and TRBJ2-2; 8 bases match TRBD2. V lost 6 bases and J lost 0; bases outside the gene matches: 12. This CDR3 has 18 amino acids. CDR3: CASRSKEGTSANTGELFF. The CDR3 region has the DNA TGTGCCAGCAGATCAAAGGAGGGGACTAGTGCGAACACCGGGGAGCTGTTTTTT.

This clonotype was counted many times. The chain links TRBV10-3 to TRBJ2-2; D is undetermined. V shed 10 bases and J shed 0 bases, with 9 bases lying between them. Per germline, CDR1 ENHRY and CDR2 SYGVKD. The CDR3 is made up of 13 amino acids. The CDR3 loop reads CANAGSNTGELFF. The CDR3 DNA reads TGTGCCAACGCCGGCTCGAACACCGGGGAGCTGTTTTTT.

The gene calls are TRBV20-1 and TRBJ2-2; a possible D gene is TRBD1 (5 bases). The length of the CDR3 is 14 residues. V dropped 5 bases and J dropped 1 base, with 11 bases sitting between them. CDR1 and CDR2 (germline): DFQATT, SNEGSKA (reference sequence). This CDR3 reads CSALYRGNTGELFF. The CDR3 nucleotides read TGCAGTGCTTTGTATAGGGGGAACACCGGGGAGCTGTTTTTT.

This clonotype occurred a few times. This chain links TRBV14 with TRBJ2-3, with D unresolved. CDR1 is SGHDN, CDR2 FVKESK, per germline. The CDR3 covers 13 residues. V was cut by 1 base and J by 6 bases, with 8 bases left in between. In DNA, the CDR3 is TGTGCCAGCAGCCAAGGGTGGGCGGATACGCAGTATTTT. Translating it yields CASSQGWADTQYF.

The gene calls are TRBV29-1 and TRBJ2-3; D perhaps matches TRBD2 (5 bases). The V end lost 6 bases, the J end lost 0 bases, and 7 bases lay between the germline ends. The CDR3 runs 12 residues. Per germline, CDR1 SQVTM and CDR2 ANQGSEA. DNA of the CDR3: TGCAGCGTAACGGGGAGCACAGATACGCAGTATTTT. Translation: CSVTGSTDTQYF.

The chain carries TRBV12-3 or TRBV12-4 and TRBJ2-3; 7 bases are shared with TRBD2. The CDR3 is made up of 15 amino acids. Trimming cost V 5 bases and J 0 bases; bases outside gene matches: 5. The CDR3 sequence is CASSTLAASTDTQYF. The CDR3 DNA follows: TGTGCCAGCAGTACGCTAGCGGCAAGCACAGATACGCAGTATTTT.

The chain couples TRBV4-1 to TRBJ2-1; D not resolved. V was shortened by 1 base and J by 7 bases, with 23 bases between the two germline ends. CDR1 is MGHRA, CDR2 YSYEKL, per germline. The CDR3 runs 18 residues. This chain's CDR3 is CASSQGGPDAALGNEQFF. The CDR3 DNA is TGCGCCAGCAGCCAAGGGGGTCCGGACGCCGCCCTGGGGAATGAGCAGTTCTTC.

A note on this clonotype: A read error may be the cause here, since a much bigger clone is one base away. The chain carries TRBV20-1 and TRBJ2-2; 10 nucleotides match TRBD2. Germline V gives CDR1 DFQATT, CDR2 SNEGSKA (reference sequence). CDR3 length: 17 residues. CDR3 sequence (DNA): TGCTGTGCTCGCCCTACATTCCCACTAGCGGGACACGGGGAGCTGTTTTTT. Translating gives CCARPTFPLAGHGELFF.

This clonotype has ten or more counts. The rearrangement joins TRBV19 to TRBJ2-1; a possible D gene is TRBD2 (6 bases). The germline V gene encodes CDR1 LNHDA and CDR2 SQIVND (reference sequence). The CDR3 is 16 amino acids. V was cut by 4 bases and J by 0 bases, with 13 bases left in between. For the CDR3, the DNA is TGTGCCAGTAGTACCGGGACTCCAAGCTCCTACAATGAGCAGTTCTTC. It specifies CASSTGTPSSYNEQFF.

This clonotype was counted at least ten times. The V call is TRBV27, the J call TRBJ2-5; no reliable D call. The germline CDR1 and CDR2 sequences are MNHEY and SMNVEV (reference sequence). V gave up 2 bases and J gave up 2 bases, with 12 bases separating them. The CDR3 covers 15 residues. The CDR3 protein is CASSLGAGFQETQYF. CDR3 in DNA: TGTGCCAGCAGTTTAGGTGCTGGGTTTCAAGAGACCCAGTACTTC.

This clonotype was picked up many times. V is TRBV28 and J is TRBJ2-1; tentatively, D is TRBD2 (5 bases). With 4 bases removed from V and 5 bases from J, the gap between germline ends came to 12 bases. The germline gives CDR1 MDHEN, CDR2 SYDVKM. The CDR3 is 14 amino acids. CDR3 DNA sequence: TGTGCCAGCAGTTCAGCGATCGGGGACAATGAGCAGTTCTTC. This codes for CASSSAIGDNEQFF.

The J gene is TRBJ2-1, the V gene TRBV7-9, with no clear D. The CDR3 covers 15 residues. From germline, CDR1 is SEHNR and CDR2 FQNEAQ (reference sequence). The V end was cut by 5 bases, the J end by 0 bases, with 11 bases between. CDR3 loop: CASSRNPSSYNEQFF. The CDR3 nucleotides read TGTGCCAGCAGCCGAAATCCGAGCTCCTACAATGAGCAGTTCTTC.

This clonotype occurred a few times. The rearrangement uses TRBV28 and TRBJ2-7; 7 nucleotides line up with TRBD2. This CDR3 has 13 residues. Trimming at V came to 8 bases and at J to 2 bases, leaving 6 bases not matched to a gene. Germline V gene lookup returns CDR1 MDHEN and CDR2 SYDVKM. The CDR3 loop is CASYSGLTYEQYF. DNA of the CDR3: TGTGCCAGCTATAGCGGGTTAACCTACGAGCAGTACTTC.

In the case of this clonotype: With a much larger clone just one base away, this may be a read error. The conserved final phenylalanine or tryptophan is absent from the CDR3, which likely points to a read error. This chain joins TRBV12-3 or TRBV12-4 and TRBJ2-3, with D unclear. The CDR3 runs to 12 residues. V was pared by 5 bases and J by 6 bases, with 9 bases between. The CDR3 nucleotides read TGTGCCAGCAGTATAGATAGCGATACGCAGTATTCT. Amino acid sequence: CASSIDSDTQYS.

This clonotype was detected only a few times. The V gene is TRBV7-6, the J gene TRBJ2-2, with D perhaps given as TRBD1 or TRBD2 (5 bases each). This CDR3 is built from 15 residues. Trimming left V 4 bases short and J 6 bases short, with 15 bases between. Germline-derived CDR1 and CDR2 are SGHVS and FNYEAQ. Here the CDR3 DNA reads TGTGCCAGCAGCTCCCCGGGACGCAGGGCCGGGGAGCTGTTTTTT. Translating it yields CASSSPGRRAGELFF.